Following are 5 T cell receptor beta chains from one sample sequenced in a study of cytomegalovirus exposure and HLA in healthy donors. Vbeta (60) and Jbeta (13) primers were used in the PCR. Sequencing used immunoSEQ multiplex PCR; TCRdb keeps in-frame clones, though not all of them. The table lists about 160,000 clones, around 79% of them singletons. Sequenced input: PBMCs. Receptors originate from a man between 35 and 55 years old in good health and CMV-seronegative.

The chain combines TRBV2 with TRBJ2-2; 7 bases are shared with TRBD1. Germline V gene data show CDR1 as SNHLY and CDR2 as FYNNEI. V lost 6 bases, J lost 7 bases, and 5 bases stayed unmatched. The CDR3 totals 13 residues. DNA for the CDR3: TGTGCCAGCAGGCCACAGGGGCACGGGGAGCTGTTTTTT. Amino acid sequence: CASRPQGHGELFF.

This clone was detected a few times. The chain couples TRBV18 to TRBJ2-7, with 9 bases that match TRBD1. V shed 3 bases, J shed 3 bases, and the junction held 9 bases outside the gene matches. Germline V lookup: CDR1 KGHSH, CDR2 LQKENI. The CDR3 sequence is 16 residues long. CDR3 protein: CASSPSSGQGSYEQYF. CDR3 bases: TGTGCCAGCTCACCGTCCTCGGGACAGGGAAGCTACGAGCAGTACTTC. Full variable domain (outside the CDR3, taken from reference TRBV18 and TRBJ2-7): NAGVMQNPRHLVRRRGQEARLRCSPMKGHSHVYWYRQLPEEGLKFMVYLQKENIIDESGMPKERFSAEFPKEGPSILRIQQVVRGDSAAYFCASSPSSGQGSYEQYFGPGTRLTVT.

The chain carries TRBV5-4 and TRBJ2-5, with D possibly TRBD2 on 5 matching bases. The V end was cut by 2 bases, the J end by 1 base, with 15 bases between. Germline V gene data show CDR1 as SGHNT and CDR2 as YYREEE (reference sequence). CDR3 length: 16 residues. CDR3 in amino acids: CASSFPMPGGQETQYF. Written as DNA, the CDR3 is TGTGCCAGCAGCTTCCCAATGCCCGGAGGCCAAGAGACCCAGTACTTC. Variable domain in full (rest from reference TRBV5-4 and TRBJ2-5): ETGVTQSPTHLIKTRGQQVTLRCSSQSGHNTVSWYQQALGQGPQFIFQYYREEENGRGNFPPRFSGLQFPNYSSELNVNALELDDSALYLCASSFPMPGGQETQYFGPGTRLLVL.

J is TRBJ1-6 and V is TRBV30; 7 bases are shared with TRBD1. V shed 3 bases, J shed 8 bases, and the junction held 7 bases outside the gene matches. In germline, CDR1 is GTSNPN, CDR2 SVGIG (reference sequence). This CDR3 is built from 14 residues. For the CDR3, the DNA is TGTGCCTGGAGCCACGACAGGGCTTATTCACCCCTCCACTTT. It translates to CAWSHDRAYSPLHF. Complete variable domain (other parts from reference TRBV30 and TRBJ1-6): SQTIHQWPATLVQPVGSPLSLECTVEGTSNPNLYWYRQAAGRGLQLLFYSVGIGQISSEVPQNLSASRPQDRQFILSSKKLLLSDSGFYLCAWSHDRAYSPLHFGNGTRLTVT.

V usage is TRBV29-1 and J usage is TRBJ2-6; a possible D gene is TRBD1 (6 bases). The CDR3 runs 15 residues. Germline values: CDR1 SQVTM, CDR2 ANQGSEA. Trimming removed 4 bases at V and 2 bases at J, with 12 bases between. The CDR3 bases are TGCAGCGTTGGGGGGCACGGGGCTGGGGCCAACGTCCTGACTTTC. As protein: CSVGGHGAGANVLTF.